The entry below describes one T cell receptor (beta chain). Its cognate antigen is unknown. This CDR3 is built from 14 residues. With 2 bases removed from V and 1 base from J, the gap between germline ends came to 8 bases. CDR1 SGHTA and CDR2 FQGNSA come from the germline V gene. The data were obtained in a study of human T cells and chemical hapten exposure. Study-wide results and limits: DPC sensitization produced no change in TCRs with frequency above 1 in 1000. There was alopecia in the donors, so their immune response may differ from that of healthy people.

TCRdb reprocessed the RACE reads with MiXCR, giving one entry per CDR3 protein. The sample shows 150,000 to 200,000 distinct CDR3 sequences, roughly 26% of them seen only once. As for time point: patch test 3, about 24 weeks after DPC sensitization. Treatment in this sample: therapeutic diphenylcyclopropenone sensitization with weekly scalp DPC. The study drew its donors from alopecia patients who were 18 to 70 years old and suitable for DPC. This clonotype originated in a woman under 30 with alopecia areata. Some clones in this sample may be carry-over from other donors' samples. This sequence joins TRBV7-2 and TRBJ1-1, with D hard to call. The sequences come from whole blood, collected in connection with sensitization to the hapten diphenylcyclopropenone (DPC). This CDR3 is CASSLNQPNTEAFF. The CDR3 DNA is TGTGCCAGCAGCTTAAATCAACCGAACACTGAAGCTTTCTTT.